The clone carrying this TCR beta chain was counted once. Its antigen is not known. The CDR3 sequence is 15 residues long. Germline V gene lookup returns CDR1 SGHNT and CDR2 YENEEA. With V trimmed by 3 bases and J by 3 bases, 5 bases remained unmatched. TCRdb keeps only in-frame clones here, not all; method: immunoSEQ multiplex PCR. Here the sample spans about 140,000 clones, around 80% being singletons. This sample was included in a study of cytomegalovirus exposure and HLA in healthy donors. Study as a whole: A subsequent analysis reported that the 120 or so validation repertoires were produced on the same platform that had also been used for the 666 first-cohort repertoires.

Notes on the study in general: TCR clusters originating in the first cohort tended to co-occur in the roughly 120 validation repertoires, according to a later analysis. In vitro work confirmed that a few CMV-associated chains recognize CMV antigens. According to the study, 160 or so TCR beta chains were cytomegalovirus-associated.

The source material was PBMCs. The rearrangement joins TRBV11-3 to TRBJ2-1, with 7 bases aligning to TRBD2. This sequence originates from a man aged 25-45 years in good health and CMV-seropositive. The CDR3 spells CASSFGGSIYNEQFF. As DNA, the CDR3 is TGTGCCAGCAGCTTTGGCGGGAGCATCTACAATGAGCAGTTCTTC.